This paragraph covers one T cell receptor (beta chain) sequence. The sample originates from a study of T cell changes during pregnancy in multiple sclerosis. Trimming took off 8 bases at V and 2 bases at J, with 13 bases between the two ends. This CDR3 has 14 amino acids. Germline assignment: CDR1 KGHSH and CDR2 LQKENI. TCRdb's copy holds only in-frame clones and misses some; the assay was immunoSEQ multiplex PCR. The data show about 70,000 clones, 80% to 95% seen once. Sequenced material: CD4+ T cells from peripheral blood mononuclear cells, taken after pregnancy. The TCR comes from a female donor with multiple sclerosis, enrolled in a pregnancy study. This rearrangement joins TRBV18 to TRBJ2-1; weak D call: TRBD1 (6 bases). In DNA, the CDR3 is TGTGCCAGCACGCAACAGGGTCCCTACAATGAGCAGTTCTTC. Amino acids: CASTQQGPYNEQFF.